Listed here is a single T cell receptor (beta chain). Its antigen is still unknown. No much larger clone is present one base from it, and per-base qualities are unavailable. For the CD8 naive samples, CD45RO-negative cells were positively selected for CCR7, yielding a CD45RA+CCR7+ population from which TemRA cells were excluded. The donors were healthy, HIV-negative adults who had no recently reported acute infections or vaccinations. All donors were Caucasian adults living in Nashville, Tennessee, USA. Blood was collected by leukapheresis, and PBMCs were isolated by Ficoll-Histopaque density gradient centrifugation and then cryopreserved in liquid nitrogen vapor phase. Analytical flow cytometry was used to check the purity and quantity of every magnetically sorted T cell population. Each sorted fraction had its genomic DNA isolated and then quantified by UV absorbance on a Nanodrop 2000c. Using the deep immunoSEQ assay, multiplex PCR amplified TCR CDR3 regions from genomic DNA. For each cell subset, the extracted genomic DNA was distributed evenly across all wells of several immunoSEQ 96-well plates, and each plate served as one replicate. Each replicate PCR for sorted subsets received approximately 200 ng genomic DNA, equal to roughly 30,000 T cell genomes. The purified libraries were quantified using a Qubit 3.0 fluorometer, sized with a Bioanalyzer 2100, and then quantified again using the KAPA Library Quantification kit. Each immunoSEQ 96-well plate was sequenced on its own single-read 150-cycle Illumina NextSeq 550 flow cell. Per the original workflow: Because the immunoSEQ output included only junctional sequences and no quality scores, the filtering could not be the same as the filtering used for full-length reads. To assign V/J genes and CDR3, sequences were annotated using PyIR, a Python wrapper for IgBLAST v1.9, with IMGT germline references. Any read was removed if the V/J assignment was weak (E-value above 1e-6), the CDR3 was missing, or the read contained stop codons, out-of-frame junctions, or ambiguous translated residues. V3J clonotypes were defined as sequences sharing an identical inferred V gene, J gene, and CDR3 amino acid sequence. Percentage overlap between repertoires was computed as shared unique clonotypes divided by the size of the smaller repertoire. Repertoire richness was assessed with RTK rarefaction, the Chao1 estimator, and Recon v2.1 estimates of unobserved clonotypes. For all TCRbeta clonotypes obtained by the gDNA method from a few donors, generation probabilities were computed with OLGA. Not all clones reach the TCRdb copy of this immuneACCESS table, which keeps in-frame sequences only. Checked studies attribute under half of the gap to unresolved V genes and leave the rest unexplained. That table gives V, J and clone size, and the DNA gave D and trimming. The sample yields millions of clones; approximately 94% were counted once. The leading ten clones occupy 1.1% of the sample.

The data stem from a study of shared clonotypes between healthy human individuals (dated by TCRdb to the early 2020s). Background on the whole study: The cohort included a few men and a couple of women between 18 and 49 years of age. Per donor, three plates each were used for CD4 naive and CD4 memory, two for CD8 naive, and one for CD8 memory. To estimate repertoire size and how much clonotypes are shared between individuals, the study performed deep sequencing of blood TCR repertoires from 4 to 6 healthy adults. Libraries were prepared and TCR repertoires were sequenced by different laboratories using diverse techniques, in order to increase sequencing depth and limit assay-specific biases. Each donor's leukapheresis produced roughly between about 0.8 and 10 billion PBMCs. What the research found in general, with its limitations: Pairwise subsampling led to the expectation that sequencing depth would affect the degree of clonotype sharing among donors. Estimated clonotype richness was generally larger for naive than for memory subsets. Incomplete sequencing was indicated by rarefaction of sorted-subset datasets, despite the large sequencing depth. Sampling was restricted to blood, and TCR repertoires in tissues likely differ from the TCR repertoires found in blood. Compared with non-shared clonotypes, clonotypes shared by all four sorted-subset donors had higher generation probabilities. The genetic and exposure-history diversity represented was limited by the small number of donors. Sharing across several donors was observed for 4.5% to 6.5% of naive CD4, under 4% of naive CD8, roughly 2.4% of memory CD4, and around 0.4% of memory CD8 clonotypes.

The germline V and J ends show losses of 3 bases and 6 bases respectively, and no gene match explains 10 bases of the junction. The CDR3 covers 16 residues, taking in both the cysteine and the phenylalanine. Only the CDR3 part of the read is kept: 48 bases, read in frame from the first base. In the germline V gene (reference sequence), CDR1 corresponds to SEHNR and CDR2 to FQNEAQ. This sequence was found in a man aged 18 to 30 in good health. The sequence links TRBV7-9 to TRBJ1-4; 7 bases in between match TRBD1. Source material: naive CD8+ T cells sorted from blood. The cell subset or site tag for this specimen amounts to: CD45RA+CCR7+. The nucleotide sequence reads as follows: TGTGCCAGCAGCTTCGCGGACAGGCAGATCCATGAAAAACTGTTTTTT. Its amino acids are CASSFADRQIHEKLFF.